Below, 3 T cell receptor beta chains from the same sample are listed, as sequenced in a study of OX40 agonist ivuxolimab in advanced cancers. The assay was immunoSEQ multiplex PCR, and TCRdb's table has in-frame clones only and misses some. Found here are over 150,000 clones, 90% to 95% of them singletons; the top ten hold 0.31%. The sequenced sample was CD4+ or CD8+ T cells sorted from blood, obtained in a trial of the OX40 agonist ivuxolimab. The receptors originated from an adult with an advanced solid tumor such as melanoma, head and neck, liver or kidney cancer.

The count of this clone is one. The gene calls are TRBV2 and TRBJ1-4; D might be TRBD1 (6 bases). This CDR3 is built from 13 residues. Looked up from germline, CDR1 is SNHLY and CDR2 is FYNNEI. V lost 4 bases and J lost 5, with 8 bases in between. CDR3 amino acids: CASSVQGNEKLFF. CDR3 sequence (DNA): TGTGCCAGCAGTGTACAGGGAAATGAAAAACTGTTTTTT.

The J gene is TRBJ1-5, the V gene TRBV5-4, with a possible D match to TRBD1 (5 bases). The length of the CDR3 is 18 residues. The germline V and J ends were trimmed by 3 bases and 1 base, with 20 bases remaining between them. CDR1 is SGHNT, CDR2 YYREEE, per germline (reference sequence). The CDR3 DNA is TGTGCCAGCAGCTCCCCGAGGGACCGGTCCGGGAGCAATCAGCCCCAGCATTTT. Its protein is CASSSPRDRSGSNQPQHF.

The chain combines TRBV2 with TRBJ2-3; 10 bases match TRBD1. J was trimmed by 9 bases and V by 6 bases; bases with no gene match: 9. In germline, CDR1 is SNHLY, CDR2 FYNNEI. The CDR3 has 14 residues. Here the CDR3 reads CASRPRQGAETQYF. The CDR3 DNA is TGTGCCAGCAGGCCCCGACAGGGGGCCGAAACGCAGTATTTT.